This TCR beta chain was observed in a study of T cell repertoires in cytomegalovirus infection. Across the study: HLA-B-restricted CMV epitopes that are well studied, plus recently identified HLA-C-restricted ones, were used by the study. Signatures in public TCR beta sequences pointed to both CMV infection and matching HLA type.

In the case of this clonotype: As yet, its antigen is unknown.

TCRdb fed the reads into MiXCR, producing one record per CDR3 protein. Seen here are around 58,000 distinct CDR3 sequences, roughly a fifth observed once, and the top ten hold over 60%. General study points: Totalled public TCR beta family frequency picked out people who carried CMV plus the relevant HLA.

This clonotype originated in a human donor in good health (CMV status not recorded). Some clones in this sample may be carry-over from other donors' samples. The sequencing used CD8+ T cells from cultured PBMCs, collected from culture after CMV antigen stimulation.

CDR3 in DNA: TGTGCCAGCAGCTTATTCGCGGGGGAAGCCTACGAGCAGTACTTC. It is translated as CASSLFAGEAYEQYF. The chain is built from TRBV7-2 and TRBJ2-7; TRBD2 agrees at 7 bases. There are 15 residues in the CDR3. V lost 2 bases to trimming and J lost 2 bases; unmatched junction nucleotides: 6. Germline CDR1 reads SGHTA; CDR2 reads FQGNSA.